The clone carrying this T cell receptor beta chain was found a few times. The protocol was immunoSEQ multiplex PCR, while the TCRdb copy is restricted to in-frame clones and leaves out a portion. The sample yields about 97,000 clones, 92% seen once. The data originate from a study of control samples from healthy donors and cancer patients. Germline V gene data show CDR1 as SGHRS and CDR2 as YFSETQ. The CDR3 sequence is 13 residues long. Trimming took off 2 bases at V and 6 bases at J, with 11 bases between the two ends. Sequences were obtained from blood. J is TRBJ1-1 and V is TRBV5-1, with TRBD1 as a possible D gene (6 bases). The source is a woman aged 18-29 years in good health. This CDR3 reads CASSFSRGSEAFF. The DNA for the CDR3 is TGCGCCAGCAGCTTCTCCAGGGGATCTGAAGCTTTCTTT. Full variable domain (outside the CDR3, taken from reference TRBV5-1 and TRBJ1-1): KAGVTQTPRYLIKTRGQQVTLSCSPISGHRSVSWYQQTPGQGLQFLFEYFSETQRNKGNFPGRFSGRQFSNSRSEMNVSTLELGDSALYLCASSFSRGSEAFFGQGTRLTVV.